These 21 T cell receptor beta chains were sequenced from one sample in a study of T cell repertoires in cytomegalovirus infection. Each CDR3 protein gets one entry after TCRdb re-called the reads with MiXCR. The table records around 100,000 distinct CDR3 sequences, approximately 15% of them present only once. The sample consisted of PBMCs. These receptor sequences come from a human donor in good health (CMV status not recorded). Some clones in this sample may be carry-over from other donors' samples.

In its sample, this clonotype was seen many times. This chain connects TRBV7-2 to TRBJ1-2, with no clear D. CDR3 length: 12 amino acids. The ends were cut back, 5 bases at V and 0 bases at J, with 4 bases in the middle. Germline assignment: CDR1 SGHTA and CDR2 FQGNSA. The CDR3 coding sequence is TGTGCCAGCAGCACCTCTAACTATGGCTACACCTTC. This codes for CASSTSNYGYTF.

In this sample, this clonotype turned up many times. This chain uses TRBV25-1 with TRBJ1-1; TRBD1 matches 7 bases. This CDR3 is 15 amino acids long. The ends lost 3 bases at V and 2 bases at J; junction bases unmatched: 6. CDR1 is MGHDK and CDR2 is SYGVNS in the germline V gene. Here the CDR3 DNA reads TGTGCCAGCAGTGACCACAGGGGTTATAACACTGAAGCTTTCTTT. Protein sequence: CASSDHRGYNTEAFF.

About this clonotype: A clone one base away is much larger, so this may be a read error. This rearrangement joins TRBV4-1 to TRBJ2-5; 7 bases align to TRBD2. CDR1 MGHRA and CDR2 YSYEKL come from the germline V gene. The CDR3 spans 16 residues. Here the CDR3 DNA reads TGCGCCAGCAGCCAGACACGGACTAGAGGGAAGGAGACCCTGTACTTC. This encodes CASSQTRTRGKETLYF.

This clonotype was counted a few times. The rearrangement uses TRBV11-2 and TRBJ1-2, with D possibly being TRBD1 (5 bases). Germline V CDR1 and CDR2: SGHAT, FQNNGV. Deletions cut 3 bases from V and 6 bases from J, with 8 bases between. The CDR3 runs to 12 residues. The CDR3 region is CASSFEGDGYTF. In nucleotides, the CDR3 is TGTGCCAGCAGCTTCGAAGGGGATGGCTACACCTTC.

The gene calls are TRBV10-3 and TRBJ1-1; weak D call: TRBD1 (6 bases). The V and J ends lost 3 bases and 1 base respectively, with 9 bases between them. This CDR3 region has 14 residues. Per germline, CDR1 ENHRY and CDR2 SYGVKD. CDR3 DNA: TGTGCCATCAGTGAACCGGGGGCGAACACTGAAGCTTTCTTT. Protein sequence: CAISEPGANTEAFF.

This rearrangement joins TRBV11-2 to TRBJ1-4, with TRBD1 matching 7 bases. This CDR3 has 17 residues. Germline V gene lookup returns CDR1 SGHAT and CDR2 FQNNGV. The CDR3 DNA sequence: TGTGCTTGCTCCCCGCTGACAGGGAGAAGGACTAATGAAAAACTGTTTTTT. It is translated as CACSPLTGRRTNEKLFF. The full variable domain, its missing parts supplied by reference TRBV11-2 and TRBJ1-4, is EAGVAQSPRYKIIEKRQSVAFWCNPISGHATLYWYQQILGQGPKLLIQFQNNGVVDDSQLPKDRFSAERLKGVDSTLKIQPAKLEDSAVYLCACSPLTGRRTNEKLFFGSGTQLSVL.

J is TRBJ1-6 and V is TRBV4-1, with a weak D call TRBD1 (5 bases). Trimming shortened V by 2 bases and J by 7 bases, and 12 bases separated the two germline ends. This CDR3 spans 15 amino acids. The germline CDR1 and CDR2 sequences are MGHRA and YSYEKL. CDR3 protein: CASSQSETENSPLHF. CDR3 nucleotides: TGCGCCAGCAGCCAATCGGAGACAGAAAATTCACCCCTCCACTTT.

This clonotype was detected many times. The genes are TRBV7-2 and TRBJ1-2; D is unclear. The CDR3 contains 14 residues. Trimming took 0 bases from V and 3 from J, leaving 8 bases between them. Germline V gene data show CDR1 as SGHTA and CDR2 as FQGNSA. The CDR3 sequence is CASSLAPGDYGYTF. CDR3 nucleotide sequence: TGTGCCAGCAGCTTAGCGCCCGGGGACTATGGCTACACCTTC.

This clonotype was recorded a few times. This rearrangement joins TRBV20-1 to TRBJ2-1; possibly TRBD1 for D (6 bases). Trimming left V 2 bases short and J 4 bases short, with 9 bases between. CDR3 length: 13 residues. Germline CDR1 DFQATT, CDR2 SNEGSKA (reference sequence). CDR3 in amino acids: CSARQGGYNEQFF. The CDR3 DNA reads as TGCAGTGCTAGACAAGGGGGTTACAATGAGCAGTTCTTC.

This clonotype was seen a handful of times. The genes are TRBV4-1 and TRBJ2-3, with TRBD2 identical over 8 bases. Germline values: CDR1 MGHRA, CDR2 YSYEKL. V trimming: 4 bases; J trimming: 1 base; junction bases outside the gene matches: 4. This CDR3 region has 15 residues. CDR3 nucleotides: TGCGCCAGCAGCCTCAGCGGGGGAGGCACAGATACGCAGTATTTT. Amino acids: CASSLSGGGTDTQYF.

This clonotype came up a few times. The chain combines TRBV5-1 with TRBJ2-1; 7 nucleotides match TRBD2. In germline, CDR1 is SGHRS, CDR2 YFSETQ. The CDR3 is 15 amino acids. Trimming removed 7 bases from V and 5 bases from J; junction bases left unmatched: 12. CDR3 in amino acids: CASGHPGGSNNEQFF. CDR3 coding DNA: TGCGCCAGCGGGCACCCGGGGGGATCTAACAATGAGCAGTTCTTC.

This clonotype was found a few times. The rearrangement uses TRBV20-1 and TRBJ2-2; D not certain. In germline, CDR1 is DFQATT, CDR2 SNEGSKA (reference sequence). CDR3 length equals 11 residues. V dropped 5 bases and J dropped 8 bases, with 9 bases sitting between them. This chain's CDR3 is CSAEISGELFF. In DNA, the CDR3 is TGCAGTGCTGAGATATCGGGGGAGCTGTTTTTT.

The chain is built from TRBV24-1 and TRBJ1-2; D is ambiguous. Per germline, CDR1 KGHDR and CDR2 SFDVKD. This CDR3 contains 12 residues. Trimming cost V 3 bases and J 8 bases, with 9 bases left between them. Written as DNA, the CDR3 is TGTGCCACCAGTGATCCGGGAGGAGGCTACACCTTC. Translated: CATSDPGGGYTF.

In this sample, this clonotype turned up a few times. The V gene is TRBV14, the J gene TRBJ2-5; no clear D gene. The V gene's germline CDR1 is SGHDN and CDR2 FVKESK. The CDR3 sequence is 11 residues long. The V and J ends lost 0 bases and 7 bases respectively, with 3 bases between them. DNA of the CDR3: TGTGCCAGCAGCCAAGAGGTGACCCAGTACTTC. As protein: CASSQEVTQYF. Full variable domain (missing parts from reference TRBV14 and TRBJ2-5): EAGVTQFPSHSVIEKGQTVTLRCDPISGHDNLYWYRRVMGKEIKFLLHFVKESKQDESGMPNNRFLAERTGGTYSTLKVQPAELEDSGVYFCASSQEVTQYFGPGTRLLVL.

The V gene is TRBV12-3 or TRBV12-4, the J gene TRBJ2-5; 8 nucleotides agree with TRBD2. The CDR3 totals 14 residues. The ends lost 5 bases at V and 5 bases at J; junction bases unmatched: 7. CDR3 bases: TGTGCCAGCAGTATACGGGGGGGCGGGGAGACCCAGTACTTC. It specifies CASSIRGGGETQYF.

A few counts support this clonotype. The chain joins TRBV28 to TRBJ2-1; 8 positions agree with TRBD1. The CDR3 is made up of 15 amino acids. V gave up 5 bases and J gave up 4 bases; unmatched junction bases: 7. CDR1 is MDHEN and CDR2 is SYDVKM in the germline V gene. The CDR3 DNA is TGTGCCAGCAGTCCTCGGGACAGGCCTTACAATGAGCAGTTCTTC. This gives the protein CASSPRDRPYNEQFF.

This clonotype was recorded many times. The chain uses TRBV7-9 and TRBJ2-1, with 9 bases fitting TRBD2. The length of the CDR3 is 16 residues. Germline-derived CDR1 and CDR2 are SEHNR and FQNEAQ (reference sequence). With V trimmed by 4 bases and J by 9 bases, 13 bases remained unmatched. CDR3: CASSSVERGVTSEQFF. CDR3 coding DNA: TGTGCCAGCAGCTCGGTGGAGCGGGGGGTCACCTCTGAGCAGTTCTTC.

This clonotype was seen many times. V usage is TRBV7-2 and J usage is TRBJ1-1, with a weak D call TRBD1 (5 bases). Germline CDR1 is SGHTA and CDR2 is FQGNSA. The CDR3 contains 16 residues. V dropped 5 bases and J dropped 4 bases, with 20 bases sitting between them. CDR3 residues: CASSPGGVLRGTEAFF. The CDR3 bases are TGTGCCAGCAGCCCTGGTGGGGTCCTAAGGGGCACTGAAGCTTTCTTT.

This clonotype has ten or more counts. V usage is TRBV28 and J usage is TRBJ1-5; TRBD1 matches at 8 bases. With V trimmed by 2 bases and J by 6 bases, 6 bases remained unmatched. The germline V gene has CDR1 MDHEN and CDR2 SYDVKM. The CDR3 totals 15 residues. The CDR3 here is CASSLGDRGAQPQHF. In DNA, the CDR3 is TGTGCCAGCAGTTTAGGAGACAGGGGAGCTCAGCCCCAGCATTTT.

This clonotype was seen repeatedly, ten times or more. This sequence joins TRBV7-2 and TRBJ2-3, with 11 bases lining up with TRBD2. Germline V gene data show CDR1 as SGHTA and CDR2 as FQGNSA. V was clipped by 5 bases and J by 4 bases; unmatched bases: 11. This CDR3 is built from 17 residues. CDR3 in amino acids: CASSVSGGAGGADTQYF. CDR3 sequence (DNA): TGTGCCAGCAGCGTTAGCGGGGGGGCCGGGGGGGCAGATACGCAGTATTTT.

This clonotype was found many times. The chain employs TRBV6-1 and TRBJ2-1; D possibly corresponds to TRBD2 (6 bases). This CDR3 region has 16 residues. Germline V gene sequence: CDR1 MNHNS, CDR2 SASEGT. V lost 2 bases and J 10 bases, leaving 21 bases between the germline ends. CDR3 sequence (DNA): TGTGCCAGCAGTGAAAGGGGAGGCTTCAGGGCAGGAGAGCAGTTCTTC. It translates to CASSERGGFRAGEQFF.